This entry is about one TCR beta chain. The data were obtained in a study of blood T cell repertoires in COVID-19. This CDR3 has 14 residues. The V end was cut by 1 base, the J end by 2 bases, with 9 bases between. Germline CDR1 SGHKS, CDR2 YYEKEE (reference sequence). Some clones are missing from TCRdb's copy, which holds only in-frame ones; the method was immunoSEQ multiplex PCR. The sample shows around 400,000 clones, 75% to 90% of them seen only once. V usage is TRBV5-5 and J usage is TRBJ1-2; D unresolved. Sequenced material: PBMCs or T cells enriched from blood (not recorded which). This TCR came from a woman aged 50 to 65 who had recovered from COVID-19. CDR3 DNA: TGTGCCAGCAGCTTGAGTGGGGAGAACTATGGCTACACCTTC. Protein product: CASSLSGENYGYTF.